These 32 T cell receptor beta chains share one sample of origin, sequenced in a study of cytomegalovirus exposure and HLA in healthy donors. Primers for the PCR totalled 60 Vbeta and 13 Jbeta. Sequenced by immunoSEQ multiplex PCR; TCRdb stores in-frame clones only, minus some. The data contain around 140,000 clones, about 80% of them singletons. Sequenced: PBMCs. The receptors derive from a man in his forties in good health and CMV-seronegative.

The CDR3: CASSPGQDYGYTF. The DNA for the CDR3 is TGTGCCAGCTCACCCGGACAGGACTATGGCTACACCTTC. The V gene is TRBV18, the J gene TRBJ1-2, with 7 bases that match TRBD1. CDR1 KGHSH and CDR2 LQKENI come from the germline V gene. J lost 3 bases, V lost 3 bases, and 1 base had no gene match. This CDR3 spans 13 amino acids. The variable domain in full, completed from reference TRBV18 and TRBJ1-2, reads NAGVMQNPRHLVRRRGQEARLRCSPMKGHSHVYWYRQLPEEGLKFMVYLQKENIIDESGMPKERFSAEFPKEGPSILRIQQVVRGDSAAYFCASSPGQDYGYTFGSGTRLTVV.

This chain connects TRBV27 to TRBJ2-7; 8 positions match TRBD1. From germline, CDR1 is MNHEY and CDR2 SMNVEV (reference sequence). The V segment lost 7 bases and the J segment 4 bases; nucleotides outside the gene matches: 15. The CDR3 spans 16 residues. The CDR3 loop reads CASTFGTAGGLYEQYF. DNA for the CDR3: TGTGCCAGCACCTTCGGTACGGCAGGGGGCCTATACGAGCAGTACTTC.

The V call is TRBV9, the J call TRBJ2-7; 7 nucleotides match TRBD1. The V and J ends lost 0 bases and 6 bases, in that order; junction bases with no gene match: 12. This CDR3 region has 16 residues. Germline-derived CDR1 and CDR2 are SGDLS and YYNGEE. The DNA of the CDR3 is TGTGCCAGCAGCGTAGCTGGGGTAGGGCCAGGGGGCGAGCAGTACTTC. This sequence encodes CASSVAGVGPGGEQYF.

The chain carries TRBV28 and TRBJ1-3, with a weak D call TRBD1 (5 bases). The V end lost 6 bases, the J end lost 10 bases, and 13 bases lay between the germline ends. Germline-derived CDR1 and CDR2 are MDHEN and SYDVKM. The CDR3 sequence is 12 residues long. The DNA for the CDR3 is TGTGCCAGCAGAACTGGGGGGTGGACCATATATTTT. Residues: CASRTGGWTIYF. The whole variable domain, filled in from reference TRBV28 and TRBJ1-3, reads DVKVTQSSRYLVKRTGEKVFLECVQDMDHENMFWYRQDPGLGLRLIYFSYDVKMKEKGDIPEGYSVSREKKERFSLILESASTNQTSMYLCASRTGGWTIYFGEGSWLTVV.

J is TRBJ1-1 and V is TRBV2; tentative D call: TRBD1 (5 bases). V lost 2 bases, J lost 5 bases, and 12 bases lay in between. The CDR3 covers 14 residues. Germline loops: CDR1 SNHLY, CDR2 FYNNEI. DNA of the CDR3: TGTGCCAGCAGTGAACAGGGATTGGGAACTGAAGCTTTCTTT. Translation: CASSEQGLGTEAFF.

The chain joins TRBV19 to TRBJ1-6, with unresolved D. V was trimmed by 7 bases and J by 10 bases, leaving 17 bases between them. The CDR3 runs to 14 residues. Looked up from germline, CDR1 is LNHDA and CDR2 is SQIVND (reference sequence). CDR3 in amino acids: CASTPGRPLSPLHF. The CDR3 nucleotides are TGTGCCAGTACTCCGGGAAGGCCCCTATCACCCCTCCACTTT.

This clone was seen a few times. The chain employs TRBV5-4 and TRBJ2-3, with 11 nucleotides matching TRBD1. Germline loops: CDR1 SGHNT, CDR2 YYREEE (reference sequence). The CDR3 is made up of 17 amino acids. Germline trimming cut 4 bases from V and 0 bases from J; bases unmatched to any gene: 7. The CDR3 loop reads CASSPRTGGASTDTQYF. CDR3 in DNA: TGTGCCAGCAGCCCCCGGACAGGGGGCGCGAGCACAGATACGCAGTATTTT.

The V call is TRBV30, the J call TRBJ1-5, with 9 bases identical to TRBD1. Germline lookup yields CDR1 GTSNPN and CDR2 SVGIG (reference sequence). CDR3 length equals 13 residues. The ends lost 5 bases at V and 4 bases at J; junction bases unmatched: 3. The chain's CDR3 is CAWGQGTNQPQHF. The CDR3 region has the DNA TGTGCCTGGGGACAGGGGACGAATCAGCCCCAGCATTTT. The complete variable domain, with remaining parts taken from reference TRBV30 and TRBJ1-5, reads SQTIHQWPATLVQPVGSPLSLECTVEGTSNPNLYWYRQAAGRGLQLLFYSVGIGQISSEVPQNLSASRPQDRQFILSSKKLLLSDSGFYLCAWGQGTNQPQHFGDGTRLSIL.

J is TRBJ2-2 and V is TRBV9; D call uncertain. Germline CDR1 and CDR2: SGDLS and YYNGEE. Trimming took off 0 bases at V and 7 bases at J, with 13 bases between the two ends. This CDR3 is 15 amino acids long. The CDR3 DNA follows: TGTGCCAGCAGCGTAGAATCAGCGACGTACGGGGAGCTGTTTTTT. Its translation: CASSVESATYGELFF.

The sample holds a few counts of this clone. J is TRBJ2-1 and V is TRBV5-6; no clear D gene. CDR3 size: 12 residues. The germline V and J ends were trimmed by 3 bases and 3 bases, with 4 bases remaining between them. Germline CDR1 SGHDT, CDR2 YYEEEE. This chain's CDR3 is CASSSGYNEQFF. The DNA of the CDR3 is TGTGCCAGCAGCTCCGGCTACAATGAGCAGTTCTTC.

This clone showed up just once. The chain is built from TRBV30 and TRBJ1-6; D perhaps matches TRBD1 (5 bases). The CDR3 runs to 15 residues. Germline CDR1 reads GTSNPN; CDR2 reads SVGIG (reference sequence). Trimming removed 3 bases at V and 6 bases at J, with 15 bases between. DNA of the CDR3: TGTGCCTGGAGCGTAAACAGACAGTTTAATTCACCCCTCCACTTT. Protein: CAWSVNRQFNSPLHF.

The V and J genes are TRBV6-1 and TRBJ1-6, with D perhaps TRBD1 (5 bases). From germline, CDR1 is MNHNS and CDR2 SASEGT. V lost 6 bases and J 6 bases, leaving 6 bases between the germline ends. This CDR3 region has 12 residues. CDR3: CASRTVNSPLHF. CDR3 DNA: TGTGCCAGCAGGACAGTTAATTCACCCCTCCACTTT.

The V and J genes are TRBV18 and TRBJ2-1; unclear D gene. V was shortened by 5 bases and J by 1 base, with 6 bases between the two germline ends. The CDR3 sequence is 13 residues long. Looked up from germline, CDR1 is KGHSH and CDR2 is LQKENI. The CDR3 region has the DNA TGTGCCAGCTCAATATTTTCCTACAATGAGCAGTTCTTC. It yields the protein CASSIFSYNEQFF.

The chain uses TRBV4-1 and TRBJ1-2; the D is unclear. Germline loops: CDR1 MGHRA, CDR2 YSYEKL. Trimming stripped 1 base from V and 4 bases from J, with 10 bases between. The CDR3 is 14 residues long. The CDR3 DNA sequence: TGCGCCAGCAGCCAAGTAGCCCCGCTCTATGGCTACACCTTC. Protein sequence: CASSQVAPLYGYTF.

The chain joins TRBV27 to TRBJ1-1; 7 bases match TRBD1. With V trimmed by 0 bases and J by 3 bases, 7 bases remained unmatched. The CDR3 totals 16 residues. Germline V gene data show CDR1 as MNHEY and CDR2 as SMNVEV (reference sequence). The DNA of the CDR3 is TGTGCCAGCAGTTTATCGTCCAGGGGGGTGGACACTGAAGCTTTCTTT. Amino acid sequence: CASSLSSRGVDTEAFF.

V usage is TRBV7-8 and J usage is TRBJ1-3, with D perhaps TRBD1 (5 bases). CDR1 and CDR2 from the germline V gene are SGHVS and FQNEAQ. Trimming pared 5 bases from V and 0 bases from J, leaving 14 bases between. The CDR3 has 16 residues. CDR3 protein: CASSPLDGGSGNTIYF. The DNA for the CDR3 is TGTGCCAGCAGCCCGCTGGACGGGGGCTCTGGAAACACCATATATTTT.

The gene calls are TRBV7-6 and TRBJ1-4; D is possibly TRBD1 (5 bases). The CDR3 has 15 residues. Germline CDR1 reads SGHVS; CDR2 reads FNYEAQ. V was clipped by 3 bases and J by 5 bases, with 13 bases between them. The CDR3 reads CASSFVAGHNEKLFF. CDR3 coding DNA: TGTGCCAGCAGCTTTGTGGCAGGACACAATGAAAAACTGTTTTTT.

The gene calls are TRBV5-6 and TRBJ2-5, with D tentatively TRBD1 (6 bases). Trimming took off 0 bases at V and 6 bases at J, with 18 bases between the two ends. Germline CDR1 reads SGHDT; CDR2 reads YYEEEE. The CDR3 extends over 16 amino acids. Here the CDR3 DNA reads TGTGCCAGCAGCTTGGGGGCCAGGGGTGGGCTGAAGACCCAGTACTTC. Amino acid sequence: CASSLGARGGLKTQYF.

This chain joins TRBV12-5 and TRBJ2-5, with 12 bases matching TRBD2. Germline V CDR1 and CDR2: LGHNT, FRNRAP. The CDR3 is made up of 15 amino acids. J gave up 7 bases and V 7 bases, and 10 bases lay outside the gene matches. CDR3 loop: CASEPERTSGTTQYF. As DNA, the CDR3 is TGTGCTAGTGAACCTGAACGGACTAGCGGGACGACCCAGTACTTC.

The chain recombines TRBV5-6 with TRBJ2-7, with 10 positions matching TRBD2. The trim removed 4 bases at V and 3 bases at J, leaving 13 bases unmatched. This CDR3 comprises 17 residues. Germline V gives CDR1 SGHDT, CDR2 YYEEEE. DNA of the CDR3: TGTGCCAGCAGCGGGGCGGAGAGCGGGGGGGTGTTCTACGAGCAGTACTTC. Its protein is CASSGAESGGVFYEQYF. The variable domain in full, with the rest retrieved from reference TRBV5-6 and TRBJ2-7, is DAGVTQSPTHLIKTRGQQVTLRCSPKSGHDTVSWYQQALGQGPQFIFQYYEEEERQRGNFPDRFSGHQFPNYSSELNVNALLLGDSALYLCASSGAESGGVFYEQYFGPGTRLTVT.

Turning to this clone: The conserved final phenylalanine or tryptophan is absent from the CDR3, which likely points to a read error. V gene TRBV5-1 combines with J gene TRBJ1-1, with 8 bases identical to TRBD1. The CDR3 has 15 amino acids. Germline V gene data show CDR1 as SGHRS and CDR2 as YFSETQ. The ends lost 0 bases at V and 6 bases at J; junction bases unmatched: 7. CDR3: CASSLDGTGTAEAFS. CDR3 bases: TGCGCCAGCAGCTTGGACGGGACAGGTACTGCTGAAGCTTTCTCT.

The V and J genes are TRBV9 and TRBJ1-1; 8 bases match TRBD1. The CDR3 runs 14 residues. After removal of 2 bases from V and 1 base from J, the junction contained 1 base not matched to a gene. The germline V gene has CDR1 SGDLS and CDR2 YYNGEE. Here the CDR3 DNA reads TGTGCCAGCAGCGTCGGGACAGGGAACACTGAAGCTTTCTTT. This sequence encodes CASSVGTGNTEAFF.

The chain joins TRBV9 to TRBJ2-7; 11 bases agree with TRBD2. CDR3 length equals 19 residues. The germline V gene encodes CDR1 SGDLS and CDR2 YYNGEE. V lost 4 bases, J lost 0 bases, and 15 bases stayed unmatched. This CDR3 reads CASSLSPGLAVKSSYEQYF. CDR3 coding DNA: TGTGCCAGCAGCTTATCTCCGGGACTAGCGGTAAAAAGCTCCTACGAGCAGTACTTC.

The CDR3 spells CASRSPGQVYGYTF. CDR3 nucleotide sequence: TGTGCCAGCAGGTCTCCGGGACAGGTCTACGGCTACACCTTC. The V and J genes are TRBV28 and TRBJ1-2, with 8 positions matching TRBD1. Germline trimming cut 6 bases from V and 8 bases from J; bases unmatched to any gene: 11. The V gene's germline CDR1 is MDHEN and CDR2 SYDVKM. This CDR3 is 14 amino acids long.

The chain links TRBV28 to TRBJ1-1, with a tentative D call TRBD1 (5 bases). This CDR3 comprises 15 residues. V was cut by 5 bases and J by 4 bases, with 17 bases left in between. Germline V gene lookup returns CDR1 MDHEN and CDR2 SYDVKM. The CDR3: CASSPGTFMGTEAFF. DNA of the CDR3: TGTGCCAGCAGTCCCGGGACTTTTATGGGCACTGAAGCTTTCTTT. Together with reference TRBV28 and TRBJ1-1, the CDR3 gives the full variable domain: DVKVTQSSRYLVKRTGEKVFLECVQDMDHENMFWYRQDPGLGLRLIYFSYDVKMKEKGDIPEGYSVSREKKERFSLILESASTNQTSMYLCASSPGTFMGTEAFFGQGTRLTVV.

The chain uses TRBV18 and TRBJ2-5; D may be TRBD1 (5 bases). The V and J ends lost 1 base and 5 bases respectively, with 8 bases between them. The CDR3 has 13 residues. Germline V gene data show CDR1 as KGHSH and CDR2 as LQKENI. CDR3 in amino acids: CASSPQGLETQYF. In DNA form, the CDR3 reads TGTGCCAGCTCACCACAGGGGTTGGAGACCCAGTACTTC.

CDR3 region: CASRAGVFSGNTIYF. The CDR3 nucleotides read TGTGCCAGCAGAGCCGGGGTCTTCTCTGGAAACACCATATATTTT. This rearrangement joins TRBV28 to TRBJ1-3; D unclear. Deletions cut 6 bases from V and 0 bases from J, with 12 bases between. CDR1 MDHEN and CDR2 SYDVKM come from the germline V gene. The CDR3 runs to 15 residues.

J is TRBJ2-2 and V is TRBV2; TRBD1 matches 7 bases. V lost 5 bases and J lost 6; bases outside the gene matches: 6. The CDR3 runs 14 residues. Germline CDR1 and CDR2: SNHLY and FYNNEI. The CDR3 sequence: CASSRQGNAGELFF. DNA of the CDR3: TGTGCCAGCAGTCGACAGGGAAATGCCGGGGAGCTGTTTTTT.

The chain links TRBV18 to TRBJ2-5; 7 nucleotides line up with TRBD1. The CDR3 totals 12 residues. With 6 bases clipped from V and 2 bases from J, the junction kept 0 bases outside the gene matches. Looked up from germline, CDR1 is KGHSH and CDR2 is LQKENI. As DNA, the CDR3 is TGTGCCAGCTCGGGACAGCAAGAGACCCAGTACTTC. Amino acids: CASSGQQETQYF.

The V gene is TRBV19, the J gene TRBJ1-1; D might be TRBD1 (6 bases). The germline gives CDR1 LNHDA, CDR2 SQIVND (reference sequence). Trimming removed 4 bases at V and 1 base at J, with 19 bases between. This CDR3 spans 17 amino acids. The CDR3 coding sequence is TGTGCCAGTAGTAAATTTATTGGGGGCCGGGGGAACACTGAAGCTTTCTTT. Its protein is CASSKFIGGRGNTEAFF.

The CDR3 coding sequence is TGTGCCTGGAGTAAAACGGGATACGAGCAGTACTTC. Protein sequence: CAWSKTGYEQYF. This rearrangement joins TRBV30 to TRBJ2-7, with a possible D match to TRBD2 (5 bases). The CDR3 runs 12 residues. CDR1 and CDR2 (germline): GTSNPN, SVGIG (reference sequence). V shed 2 bases and J shed 4 bases, with 9 bases lying between them.

This clone has a handful of counts. This chain connects TRBV10-1 to TRBJ2-2; 14 bases match TRBD2. V was clipped by 6 bases and J by 5 bases; unmatched bases: 8. Germline V CDR1 and CDR2: WNHNN, SYGVQD (reference sequence). This CDR3 contains 17 residues. CDR3 region: CASRSGTSGGGTGELFF. For the CDR3, the DNA is TGCGCCAGCAGGTCCGGGACTAGCGGGGGAGGGACCGGGGAGCTGTTTTTT.